This TCR beta chain was identified during a study of T cells in Graves' hyperthyroidism and ophthalmopathy. General study findings and limits: The blood repertoire included most of the expanded thyroid clonotypes above 0.001.

Per the germline V gene, CDR1 is MDHEN and CDR2 is SYDVKM. V gave up 2 bases and J gave up 5 bases, with 12 bases separating them. The CDR3 runs 14 residues. Researchers amplified the TCR beta CDR3 regions from RNA transcripts. With the HTBI primer set, the TCR CDR3 went through a first round of RT-PCR. Each CDR3 protein gets one entry after TCRdb re-called the multiplex PCR reads with MiXCR. This sample has hundreds of thousands of distinct CDR3 sequences, with more than 15% found just once. This clonotype was counted ten times or more. Its antigen is as yet unknown. The chain uses TRBV28 and TRBJ1-1; TRBD1 might be the D (5 bases). The receptor comes from a woman aged 35 to 49 with Graves' ophthalmopathy. The sequenced sample consisted of blood. CDR3 nucleotides: TGTGCCAGCAGTTTAGGGAGGGGCTGGACTGAAGCTTTCTTT. It translates to CASSLGRGWTEAFF.